One sample yielded the 20 T cell receptor beta chains listed below, sequenced in a study of blood T cell repertoires in COVID-19. Libraries were prepared by immunoSEQ multiplex PCR; TCRdb keeps only in-frame clonotypes and omits some of them. The sample holds about 190,000 clones, approximately 88% seen once. Sequenced: peripheral blood. These receptors were obtained from a woman in her 30s with acute or convalescent COVID-19.

V is TRBV2 and J is TRBJ1-1; D unclear. The CDR3 runs to 12 residues. Looked up from germline, CDR1 is SNHLY and CDR2 is FYNNEI. Trimming took off 7 bases at V and 7 bases at J, with 13 bases between the two ends. The CDR3, as DNA: TGTGCCAGCACGGGAACCGCTGATGAAGCTTTCTTT. Translated, it gives CASTGTADEAFF. The variable domain in full, completed from reference TRBV2 and TRBJ1-1, reads EPEVTQTPSHQVTQMGQEVILRCVPISNHLYFYWYRQILGQKVEFLVSFYNNEISEKSEIFDDQFSVERPDGSNFTLKIRSTKLEDSAMYFCASTGTADEAFFGQGTRLTVV.

V gene TRBV27 combines with J gene TRBJ2-1, with TRBD1 as a possible D gene (6 bases). The germline V gene has CDR1 MNHEY and CDR2 SMNVEV (reference sequence). This CDR3 is 15 amino acids long. Trimming stripped 3 bases from V and 1 base from J, with 10 bases between. CDR3 sequence: CASSFWGRSYNEQFF. The CDR3 DNA is TGTGCCAGCAGTTTCTGGGGGCGTTCCTACAATGAGCAGTTCTTC.

The rearrangement joins TRBV7-2 to TRBJ2-2; D gene ambiguous. The CDR3 consists of 12 residues. V shed 2 bases and J shed 6 bases, with 4 bases lying between them. Per germline, CDR1 SGHTA and CDR2 FQGNSA. Here the CDR3 reads CASSLTPGELFF. The CDR3 DNA is TGTGCCAGCAGCTTAACTCCCGGGGAGCTGTTTTTT.

The V call is TRBV19, the J call TRBJ2-5; TRBD1 aligns across 11 bases. V was clipped by 5 bases and J by 3 bases; unmatched bases: 8. The germline V gene encodes CDR1 LNHDA and CDR2 SQIVND (reference sequence). CDR3 length: 16 residues. The CDR3 nucleotides read TGTGCCAGTAGTCCCTGGGACAGGGGGTGGGAAGAGACCCAGTACTTC. Its translation is CASSPWDRGWEETQYF.

The chain recombines TRBV6-5 with TRBJ2-5, with D maybe TRBD1 (5 bases). CDR1 MNHEY and CDR2 SVGAGI come from the germline V gene. The length of the CDR3 is 11 residues. V gave up 5 bases and J gave up 7 bases, with 8 bases separating them. The CDR3 loop reads CASSNQGTQYF. CDR3 coding DNA: TGTGCCAGCAGTAATCAGGGGACCCAGTACTTC.

This clone was observed a single time. The chain has TRBV5-1 and TRBJ2-7, with 8 bases aligning to TRBD2. From germline, CDR1 is SGHRS and CDR2 YFSETQ. Trimming took 0 bases from V and 0 from J; bases not matched to a gene: 2. The CDR3 runs to 15 residues. CDR3 region: CASSLGSGSSYEQYF. CDR3 DNA sequence: TGCGCCAGCAGCTTGGGGAGCGGGAGCTCCTACGAGCAGTACTTC. Using reference TRBV5-1 and TRBJ2-7 for the parts outside the CDR3, the full variable domain is KAGVTQTPRYLIKTRGQQVTLSCSPISGHRSVSWYQQTPGQGLQFLFEYFSETQRNKGNFPGRFSGRQFSNSRSEMNVSTLELGDSALYLCASSLGSGSSYEQYFGPGTRLTVT.

The V gene is TRBV27, the J gene TRBJ2-7; D is ambiguous. The CDR3 is made up of 11 amino acids. Germline CDR1 MNHEY, CDR2 SMNVEV (reference sequence). The V gene lost 8 bases and the J gene lost 0 bases, with 5 bases spanning the gap. CDR3: CASRNSYEQYF. CDR3 DNA sequence: TGTGCCAGCCGTAACTCCTACGAGCAGTACTTC.

The rearrangement joins TRBV28 to TRBJ2-3; D perhaps matches TRBD2 (5 bases). Germline V lookup: CDR1 MDHEN, CDR2 SYDVKM. V was cut by 5 bases and J by 8 bases, with 11 bases left in between. This CDR3 has 12 amino acids. The chain's CDR3 is CASSQSGFTQYF. CDR3 sequence (DNA): TGTGCCAGCAGTCAATCGGGGTTTACGCAGTATTTT.

Note on this clone: Additional DNA sequences in this sample encode the identical CDR3. V is TRBV27 and J is TRBJ2-5; a possible D gene is TRBD2 (6 bases). Trimming left V 5 bases short and J 2 bases short, with 15 bases between. The V gene's germline CDR1 is MNHEY and CDR2 SMNVEV (reference sequence). The CDR3 has 15 amino acids. The CDR3 DNA reads as TGTGCCAGCAGTCTAAGCCTCGGGGGACAAGAGACCCAGTACTTC. It encodes CASSLSLGGQETQYF.

A single count supports this clone. The rearrangement links TRBV4-1 to TRBJ1-3; D gene ambiguous. Germline CDR1 reads MGHRA; CDR2 reads YSYEKL. Trimming stripped 2 bases from V and 0 bases from J, with 11 bases between. This CDR3 spans 16 amino acids. The CDR3 loop reads CASSQQRSFSGNTIYF. As DNA, the CDR3 is TGCGCCAGCAGCCAACAGAGGAGTTTCTCTGGAAACACCATATATTTT.

The rearrangement joins TRBV7-8 to TRBJ1-3, with unresolved D. The ends were cut back, 5 bases at V and 2 bases at J, with 16 bases in the middle. Germline V gene lookup returns CDR1 SGHVS and CDR2 FQNEAQ. The length of the CDR3 is 16 residues. The CDR3 region has the DNA TGTGCCAGCAGCAGCCGGGCCCCGGGGACTGGAAACACCATATATTTT. Amino acid sequence: CASSSRAPGTGNTIYF.

Concerning this clone: The CDR3 carries no conserved terminal phenylalanine or tryptophan, so it likely arises from a read error. It is unclear where the CDR3 begins or ends on the DNA, so no DNA is shown, and the CDR3 is as TCRdb lists it. The rearrangement uses TRBV5-6 and TRBJ1-1; the table's D call TRBD1 went unverified against the DNA. The CDR3 is 14 amino acids in total, end residues counted. Germline CDR1 is SGHDT and CDR2 is YYEEEE. This CDR3 reads CASSLGWGGQGSFV.

This chain uses TRBV3-1 (or the pseudogene TRBV3-2) with TRBJ2-1; 7 positions agree with TRBD2. CDR3 size: 14 residues. V trimming: 3 bases; J trimming: 3 bases; junction bases outside the gene matches: 2. From germline, CDR1 is LGHDT and CDR2 YNNKEL (reference sequence). The CDR3 loop is CASSHGTNYNEQFF. In DNA, the CDR3 is TGTGCCAGCAGCCATGGGACTAACTACAATGAGCAGTTCTTC.

V gene TRBV12-3 or TRBV12-4 combines with J gene TRBJ1-3; D is unresolved. With 4 bases removed from V and 4 bases from J, the gap between germline ends came to 5 bases. CDR3 length: 12 residues. In DNA, the CDR3 is TGTGCCAGCAGTTCTCCGGGAAACACCATATATTTT. Translation gives CASSSPGNTIYF.

The chain carries TRBV28 and TRBJ1-2; D not resolved. Trimming shortened V by 3 bases and J by 7 bases, and 15 bases separated the two germline ends. Germline lookup yields CDR1 MDHEN and CDR2 SYDVKM. CDR3 length equals 14 residues. DNA for the CDR3: TGTGCCAGCAGTTTTTGGTCGGCGGCTGTTGGCTACACCTTC. Its protein is CASSFWSAAVGYTF.

This sequence joins TRBV3-1 (or the pseudogene TRBV3-2) and TRBJ2-5; D remains ambiguous. Germline V gene sequence: CDR1 LGHDT, CDR2 YNNKEL (reference sequence). The CDR3 is 15 amino acids. With 3 bases removed from V and 0 bases from J, the gap between germline ends came to 11 bases. As DNA, the CDR3 is TGTGCCAGCAGCCAGTCCCCCCAGTACCAAGAGACCCAGTACTTC. This gives the protein CASSQSPQYQETQYF.

This clone was seen only a few times. V usage is TRBV19 and J usage is TRBJ2-5; weak D call: TRBD1 (6 bases). From germline, CDR1 is LNHDA and CDR2 SQIVND (reference sequence). This CDR3 has 14 residues. Trimming removed 6 bases at V and 1 base at J, with 12 bases between. The CDR3 DNA follows: TGTGCCAGTAGGAATGGGGGCGTCCAAGAGACCCAGTACTTC. Amino acids: CASRNGGVQETQYF.

A few counts support this clone. The rearrangement uses TRBV7-8 and TRBJ1-5; TRBD1 matches 9 bases. The CDR3 runs to 21 residues. Trimming cost V 1 base and J 3 bases; bases outside gene matches: 19. From germline, CDR1 is SGHVS and CDR2 FQNEAQ. The CDR3 reads CASSLGVWDRVKQFPNQPQHF. Written as DNA, the CDR3 is TGTGCCAGCAGCTTAGGGGTTTGGGACAGGGTTAAACAATTTCCCAATCAGCCCCAGCATTTT.

The V gene is TRBV5-1, the J gene TRBJ2-1; 8 nucleotides agree with TRBD2. V was clipped by 3 bases and J by 10 bases; unmatched bases: 3. Germline V lookup: CDR1 SGHRS, CDR2 YFSETQ. The CDR3 runs to 12 residues. The CDR3 reads CASSSRLAEQFF. CDR3 nucleotides: TGCGCCAGCAGCTCTCGACTAGCGGAGCAGTTCTTC. The full variable domain, in which reference TRBV5-1 and TRBJ2-1 provide the parts outside the CDR3, is KAGVTQTPRYLIKTRGQQVTLSCSPISGHRSVSWYQQTPGQGLQFLFEYFSETQRNKGNFPGRFSGRQFSNSRSEMNVSTLELGDSALYLCASSSRLAEQFFGPGTRLTVL.

This rearrangement joins TRBV7-9 to TRBJ2-3; weak D call: TRBD2 (6 bases). The CDR3 is 11 residues long. Trimming took off 7 bases at V and 11 bases at J, with 13 bases between the two ends. CDR1 and CDR2 (germline): SEHNR, FQNEAQ (reference sequence). CDR3 coding DNA: TGTGCCAGCAAAGGAGGGGTGGAGCAGTATTTT. Its protein product is CASKGGVEQYF.